This T cell receptor (beta chain) was profiled in a study of T cells in tuberculosis. This CDR3 region has 17 residues. J was trimmed by 5 bases and V by 4 bases; bases with no gene match: 14. Germline CDR1 ENHRY, CDR2 SYGVKD. Sample time point: new active TB diagnosis, blood taken before or within 7 days of starting treatment. This table comes from immunoSEQ multiplex PCR, and its TCRdb copy is limited to in-frame clones, with some not included. The data hold some 49,000 clones, with 90% to 95% observed a single time. The V and J genes are TRBV10-3 and TRBJ2-3; 8 nucleotides agree with TRBD2. The starting material was PBMCs, obtained at tuberculosis diagnosis. The clonotype originates from an adult with tuberculosis. CDR3 DNA sequence: TGTGCCATCAGTGGGAGGGGAAGCGGGAGAGGAATAGATACGCAGTATTTT. This encodes CAISGRGSGRGIDTQYF.